What follows are 13 T cell receptor beta chains derived from one specimen sequenced in a study of T cell changes during pregnancy in multiple sclerosis. Assay used: immunoSEQ multiplex PCR; TCRdb lists only in-frame clones, some missing. The sample shows over 25,000 clones, 91% of them seen only once. The sample consisted of CD8+ T cells from peripheral blood mononuclear cells, taken in the second trimester of pregnancy. These receptors came from a female donor in good health, enrolled as a control in a pregnancy study.

Only a few counts were recorded for this clone. This rearrangement joins TRBV5-1 to TRBJ2-5; D unresolved. The CDR3 has 12 residues. Germline CDR1 and CDR2: SGHRS and YFSETQ. Trimming removed 0 bases from V and 7 bases from J, with 7 bases in between. CDR3 DNA sequence: TGCGCCAGCAGCTTGGCGTTCGGGACCCAGTACTTC. Translation gives CASSLAFGTQYF.

The chain carries TRBV7-9 and TRBJ2-7, with 7 bases matching TRBD2. The CDR3 has 16 amino acids. Germline V gene sequence: CDR1 SEHNR, CDR2 FQNEAQ (reference sequence). The junction had 12 bases not matched to a gene; V was cut back by 5 bases and J by 2 bases. The CDR3 DNA sequence: TGTGCCAGCAGCCCGCCGACGGGGGGACCAACCTACGAGCAGTACTTC. The encoded protein is CASSPPTGGPTYEQYF.

The chain couples TRBV7-8 to TRBJ2-7; D might be TRBD2 (5 bases). CDR3 length: 13 amino acids. From germline, CDR1 is SGHVS and CDR2 FQNEAQ. Deletions cut 3 bases from V and 1 base from J, with 7 bases between. CDR3 region: CASSFRGSYEQYF. Written as DNA, the CDR3 is TGTGCCAGCAGCTTCCGGGGATCCTACGAGCAGTACTTC.

This chain joins TRBV30 and TRBJ1-2; 9 bases agree with TRBD1. CDR1 GTSNPN and CDR2 SVGIG come from the germline V gene (reference sequence). V dropped 1 base and J dropped 8; count of bases not matched to a gene: 5. This CDR3 is built from 13 residues. The CDR3 here is CAWSGGQGGGYTF. The DNA of the CDR3 is TGTGCCTGGAGTGGGGGACAGGGTGGAGGCTACACCTTC.

CDR3 coding DNA: TGCGCCAGCAGCTTGGGACTTGAAGCTTTCTTT. Protein sequence: CASSLGLEAFF. J is TRBJ1-1 and V is TRBV5-1; no reliable D call. Germline V gives CDR1 SGHRS, CDR2 YFSETQ. With 0 bases removed from V and 7 bases from J, the gap between germline ends came to 4 bases. The CDR3 covers 11 residues.

The chain combines TRBV7-2 with TRBJ2-1; 13 bases line up with TRBD2. V lost 5 bases, J lost 8 bases, and 9 bases stayed unmatched. This CDR3 spans 16 amino acids. Germline V gene sequence: CDR1 SGHTA, CDR2 FQGNSA. CDR3 sequence reads: CASSTGLAGAWYEQFF. CDR3 bases: TGTGCCAGCAGCACAGGACTAGCGGGGGCGTGGTATGAGCAGTTCTTC.

This sequence joins TRBV21-1 and TRBJ1-2; the D call in the table, TRBD1, was not verified against the DNA. TRBV21-1 is assigned pseudogene status. This CDR3 comprises 14 residues. The CDR3 spells CASSKGRHNYGYTF. CDR3 DNA sequence: TGTGCCAGCAGCAAAGGACGACACAACTATGGCTACACCTTC.

CDR3 in amino acids: CASSSQGSTDTQYF. CDR3 DNA: TGTGCCAGCAGCTCTCAGGGAAGTACAGATACGCAGTATTTT. The V gene is TRBV7-2, the J gene TRBJ2-3; weak D call: TRBD1 (5 bases). This CDR3 region has 14 residues. Germline V CDR1 and CDR2: SGHTA, FQGNSA. The V gene lost 4 bases and the J gene lost 3 bases, with 11 bases spanning the gap.

J is TRBJ1-1 and V is TRBV27; D is ambiguous. The CDR3 is made up of 13 amino acids. From germline, CDR1 is MNHEY and CDR2 SMNVEV (reference sequence). V lost 6 bases, J lost 7 bases, and 15 bases lay in between. Written as DNA, the CDR3 is TGTGCCAGCAGGCCGACTCCGTTAGATGAAGCTTTCTTT. Residues: CASRPTPLDEAFF.

The chain combines TRBV11-2 with TRBJ2-1, with D perhaps matching TRBD2 (5 bases). The CDR3 is 15 amino acids. CDR1 and CDR2 from the germline V gene are SGHAT and FQNNGV. V lost 5 bases and J 2 bases, leaving 13 bases between the germline ends. The CDR3 nucleotides are TGTGCCAGCAGCACGGACTTCCTTCCCTACAATGAGCAGTTCTTC. It codes for CASSTDFLPYNEQFF.

The chain joins TRBV14 to TRBJ1-1; the D gene is possibly TRBD1 (6 bases). The CDR3 loop spans 14 amino acids. The ends were cut back, 4 bases at V and 7 bases at J, with 16 bases in the middle. Germline loops: CDR1 SGHDN, CDR2 FVKESK. The CDR3 DNA reads as TGTGCCAGCAGCCTTACAGGGTTGCGGGTTGAAGCTTTCTTT. This encodes CASSLTGLRVEAFF.

The rearrangement joins TRBV15 to TRBJ2-7; 11 positions match TRBD1. Germline V gene sequence: CDR1 LNHNV, CDR2 YYDKDF (reference sequence). CDR3 size: 15 residues. The V gene end was trimmed by 4 bases and the J gene end by 1 base; junction bases not matched to a gene: 3. Here the CDR3 reads CATSMGTGGSYEQYF. CDR3 in DNA: TGTGCCACCAGCATGGGGACAGGGGGTTCCTACGAGCAGTACTTC.

This chain joins TRBV6-4 and TRBJ2-3; 13 bases fit TRBD2. CDR3 length: 17 amino acids. Germline-derived CDR1 and CDR2 are MRHNA and SNTAGT. Losses at the gene ends were 3 bases for V and 3 bases for J; bases not matched to a gene: 6. CDR3 bases: TGTGCCAGCAGTGAAGTGGGGGGACTAGCGGGGACAGATACGCAGTATTTT. It encodes CASSEVGGLAGTDTQYF.